This T cell receptor beta chain was obtained from a study of cytomegalovirus exposure and HLA in healthy donors. Trimming at V came to 4 bases and at J to 6 bases, leaving 10 bases not matched to a gene. The germline gives CDR1 SGHAT, CDR2 FQDESV (reference sequence). The CDR3 contains 16 residues. Notes on this clone: Its antigen is not known.

The data were produced by immunoSEQ multiplex PCR, yet TCRdb's version contains in-frame clones alone and is incomplete. Of over 150,000 clones listed, 91% are singletons. General study findings and limits: Specific recognition of CMV antigens was confirmed in vitro for a few chains (all CMV-associated). The dataset shows that most TCR sequences were rare, while some public TCRs occurred in many donors.

The donors belonged to the roughly 110-subject validation cohort, separate from the roughly 670-subject first cohort. The rearrangement links TRBV11-1 to TRBJ2-2; 8 bases match TRBD2. The receptor's source is a woman under 30 in good health and CMV-seropositive. Sequencing used PBMCs. The CDR3 sequence: CASSSWRGARAGELFF. The CDR3 DNA follows: TGTGCCAGCAGCTCTTGGCGGGGGGCCAGGGCCGGGGAGCTGTTTTTT.